The entry that follows covers one T cell receptor beta chain sequence. The specificity of this receptor is unknown. This record comes from a study of cytomegalovirus exposure and HLA in healthy donors (dated by TCRdb to 2015 to 2018). About the study as a whole: In an earlier analysis of 587 of the donors, 276 Gb of sequence data and some 100 million unique TCR beta sequences from 150 million to 200 million T cells were reported. An early release that covered about 600 HLA-typed donors contained around 300 gigabases of sequencing data and around 85 million unique TCR sequences. Of the roughly 400 genotyped donors, 81% were placed in the genetic ancestry cluster associated with self-reported Caucasian donors. The study was designed to test whether signatures of past pathogen exposure could be identified by cataloging public T cell receptors. Using immunosequencing, the study profiled T cell repertoires from 640 or so subjects and related those repertoires to cytomegalovirus serostatus. In addition to the first cohort of 650 to 750 subjects, a separate validation cohort of 120 different subjects was used. High-throughput TCR immunosequencing, statistical association of individual TCRs with disease status, and machine learning were combined to predict cytomegalovirus infection status. A later analysis re-analyzed previously published TCR beta repertoires from 550 to 700 donors and added high-resolution HLA genotyping to study TCR occurrence patterns. Rather than drawing on any new phenotypic data, the later analysis identified candidate immune exposures from TCR beta sequences and the way those sequences occurred across donors. An earlier analysis of 587 of the donors used high-throughput TCR beta sequencing to judge whether each TCR beta V gene segment behaved as functional or pseudogenic. Alongside the repertoire data, information on donor age, sex, ethnicity and CMV serostatus was compiled. Genome-wide SNP genotypes for about three fifths of the 666 donors were used in a later genetic analysis, which treated that subset as a discovery cohort. All discovery cohort repertoires had been generated on a single sequencing platform. HLA typing covered class I and class II loci at four-digit resolution. The number of typed donors differed by locus: about 620-640 for A, B, C, DRB1 and DQB1; some 500 for DQA1; some 610 for DPA1; and 400 to 480 for DPB1. Because of strong linkage in the cohort, five DR-DQ haplotypes were treated as single units for association and clustering. On average, roughly 240,000 unique TCR beta nucleotide sequences were sequenced per donor among more than 350 genotyped donors of the cohort, with approximately 18% of those sequences being non-productive. The investigation overall reported the following: A total of 150 or so TCR beta chains were listed by the study as associated with cytomegalovirus. V-gene and J-gene trimming of TCR beta chains was associated with a missense DCLRE1C variant in a later genetic analysis, and the association was replicated in an independent cohort. According to the authors, the approach could potentially be generalized to other disease states and immunological phenotypes. Some IMGT-functional V segments, including TRBV6-2 and TRBV6-3, could not be distinguished by the 87-base-pair reads and were therefore excluded. Immune exposure information for the cohort was limited to CMV serostatus. A cluster of highly shared sequence variants was judged likely to represent a technical artifact of the sequencing pipeline. Fewer than 20 rarely observed V segments, including chromosome 9 orphons, were excluded from the earlier analysis of about 500 of the donors because counts were too low. Sequencing depth was assumed to be roughly uniform across donors in the presence/absence analyses, though that assumption may not hold. In both the original and validation cohorts, the classifier was reported to diagnose cytomegalovirus status with high specificity and sensitivity. In vitro tests confirmed that a few of the cytomegalovirus-associated TCR beta chains recognize cytomegalovirus antigens. In a later analysis, several top co-occurrence clusters were reported to appear linked to parvovirus B19, influenza, CMV and Epstein-Barr virus. At a false discovery rate of 0.05, a later analysis linked about 17,000 TCR beta sequences to specific HLA alleles. Correlated functional status among segregating V segments might reflect linkage disequilibrium, but an unknown experimental factor could not be ruled out. In an earlier analysis of around 500 of the donors, most TCR beta V segments appeared in productive rearrangements about 87% or about 30% of the time, broadly matching IMGT annotations. In a later analysis, TCR association rates were found to vary across HLA loci, with the most associated TCRs seen for DRB1 alleles and the fewest for HLA-C alleles. A further reported finding was that TCR beta sequences accurately predicted the HLA-A and HLA-B alleles for most subjects in the first cohort. In a later analysis, most CMV-associated TCR beta chains were found to appear HLA-restricted, with HLA associations seemingly driven largely by CMV exposure. Because some donors lacked HLA typing at each locus, the association tests relied only on the typed subset. Compared with the roughly 700-donor mean, donors in an Asian-associated ancestry cluster had fewer N-insertions in productive TCRs, according to a later genetic analysis. While some public TCRs were present in many individuals, most TCR sequences turned up only very rarely across donors. When HLA alleles, especially DR and DQ, strongly co-occurred, attributing TCR associations to individual alleles was difficult. This cohort had only TCR beta chains sequenced, and the lack of alpha or paired-chain data limited which features could be detected. A later analysis found that HLA-associated TCR beta chains were more clonally expanded and had lower generation probabilities than equally common non-associated chains.

V loses 1 base of germline sequence and J loses 2 bases, and the interval between the two ends is 15 bases. The germline V gene encodes CDR1 SGHDN and CDR2 FVKESK. The CDR3, cysteine through phenylalanine, is 16 amino acids long. CDR3 DNA is the only sequence kept; it has 48 bases, read in frame from the first base. In total, approximately 610 healthy bone marrow donors made up the cohort. All cohort members were sampled while nominally healthy, although unrecorded immune exposures were likely present. The donor was CMV seronegative and was included in the group of a few hundred seronegative cohort members. Every donor gave a peripheral blood sample, and the peripheral blood mononuclear cells from that sample were used for TCR beta sequencing. The Qiagen DNeasy Blood Extraction Kit was used to extract genomic DNA from the blood cell samples. The library was produced with the immunoSEQ multiplex PCR assay. The multiplex PCR relied on a mix of 60 forward primers for TCR Vbeta segments and 13 reverse primers for TCR Jbeta segments. The CDR3 region of rearranged TCR beta genes was amplified from genomic DNA with a multiplex PCR assay. The Illumina HiSeq System was used to sequence the amplified TCR beta libraries as 87-base-pair reads. The study's processing was this. In a later analysis, some 80 million unique TCR beta chains were counted across the 650 to 750 repertoires, and roughly 11 million of these chains were shared by at least two donors. Raw reads were error-corrected and collapsed into unique sequences by a nearest-neighbor algorithm in which closely related sequences were merged to remove PCR and sequencing errors. CDR3 sequences were aligned to IMGT reference sequences to assign V, D and J gene segments. For a sequence to be retained, a match of at least six nucleotides to both a V gene segment and a J gene segment was required. Rearrangements were called productive when the CDR3 lacked stop codons and stayed in frame with V and J; all others were non-productive. CDR3 was defined according to IMGT convention as the region running from the second conserved V-encoded cysteine to the conserved J-encoded phenylalanine. The earlier analysis of 550 to 650 of the donors excluded any sequence lacking an unambiguous match to a single V gene segment. An earlier analysis of 450 to 650 of the donors called V segments functional above 56.7% productive rearrangements and segregating when the between-donor standard deviation exceeded 5%. A statistical classification framework was built to diagnose cytomegalovirus status from the catalog of TCR beta chain sequences. In a later analysis, TCR nucleotide sequences were compared against IMGT/GENE-DB human TR gene sequences so that V and J genes could be assigned. Using the TCRdist pipeline, a later analysis assigned CDR3 sequences along with most-parsimonious VDJ recombination scenarios. A later analysis defined each TCR beta chain by its CDR3 amino acid sequence plus V-gene family, and excluded reads lacking a unique V-gene family. As a way to deal with suspected cross-contamination and a sequencing artifact, a later analysis dropped 592 nucleotide sequences that were highly shared and had low generation probability. In a later analysis, a clonal expansion index was calculated for each public chain from normalized within-repertoire ranks of inferred template counts. In a later analysis, generation probabilities were computed using a VDJ recombination model fitted to out-of-frame rearrangements, and the results were checked against IGoR. In a later analysis, hypergeometric tests were used to score TCR-TCR, TCR-HLA and TCR-CMV co-occurrence, with a repertoire-size bias correction applied to TCR pairs. False discovery rates were estimated in a later analysis by permuting HLA or CMV assignments 20 times. In a later analysis, co-occurring TCRs were grouped using DBSCAN, and TCRdist sequence similarity was added for clustering within HLA-allele-positive subsets. Repertoires with fewer than 30,000 or more than 120,000 public chains, plus five repertoires with anomalous nucleotide sharing, were excluded from co-occurrence clustering. TCRdb carries this immuneACCESS record with in-frame sequences only. Its versions omit some clonotypes, under half of them owing to an unresolved V gene in the studies checked, with the rest unexplained. V and J calls and clone size come straight from that table; D and trimming were deduced from the DNA. In this sample's table one finds 150,000 to 200,000 clones. The biggest ten clones account for 1% to 1.5% of the sample.

The receptor was derived from a woman aged 60 to 75 in good health and CMV-seronegative. Sequencing was performed on PBMCs. Recombination linked TRBV14 to TRBJ2-7; possibly the D gene is TRBD2, per 6 matching bases. For the CDR3, the sequence is CASSQVEGLDAYEQYF. The bases are TGTGCCAGCAGCCAAGTGGAGGGACTGGATGCCTACGAGCAGTACTTC.